One and the same sample provided the 14 T cell receptor beta chains below, sequenced in a study of control samples from healthy donors and cancer patients. Here immunoSEQ multiplex PCR was the method, and the copy in TCRdb shows in-frame clones only, minus some. The table has 150,000 to 200,000 clones, 91% seen once. The source material was blood. These receptor sequences come from a woman aged 25 to 39 in good health.

The gene calls are TRBV5-3 and TRBJ1-3, with D possibly TRBD1 on 6 matching bases. TRBV5-3 is recorded as an ORF, its role being uncertain. V gave up 4 bases and J gave up 0 bases, with 11 bases separating them. CDR3 length: 15 residues. This CDR3 reads CARSMDSRSGNTIYF. The CDR3 region has the DNA TGTGCCAGAAGCATGGACAGCCGCTCTGGAAACACCATATATTTT.

V and J are TRBV28 and TRBJ1-2; 7 bases line up with TRBD1. The CDR3 has 14 amino acids. With 6 bases clipped from V and 5 bases from J, the junction kept 9 bases outside the gene matches. CDR1 and CDR2 (germline): MDHEN, SYDVKM. CDR3 nucleotide sequence: TGTGCCAGCAGCTCCCCGGGACAGAGGTATGGCTACACCTTC. Translating it yields CASSSPGQRYGYTF.

This rearrangement joins TRBV2 to TRBJ1-4; D is unresolved. Germline CDR1 and CDR2: SNHLY and FYNNEI. Trimming shortened V by 8 bases and J by 8 bases, and 9 bases separated the two germline ends. The CDR3 has 11 residues. CDR3 in DNA: TGTGCCAGCTTTCGGGAGGAAAAACTGTTTTTT. Translation gives CASFREEKLFF. The complete variable domain, with remaining parts taken from reference TRBV2 and TRBJ1-4, reads EPEVTQTPSHQVTQMGQEVILRCVPISNHLYFYWYRQILGQKVEFLVSFYNNEISEKSEIFDDQFSVERPDGSNFTLKIRSTKLEDSAMYFCASFREEKLFFGSGTQLSVL.

The rearrangement uses TRBV19 and TRBJ1-4; D gene unclear. V dropped 4 bases and J dropped 0 bases, with 6 bases sitting between them. Germline V lookup: CDR1 LNHDA, CDR2 SQIVND (reference sequence). The CDR3 is 14 amino acids. In DNA, the CDR3 is TGTGCCAGTAGTAGTCAGACAACTAATGAAAAACTGTTTTTT. As protein: CASSSQTTNEKLFF.

The rearrangement joins TRBV4-3 to TRBJ2-2; D gene uncertain. V was pared by 1 base and J by 0 bases, with 12 bases between. CDR1 LGHNA and CDR2 YSLEER come from the germline V gene. This CDR3 is 17 amino acids long. The CDR3 region is CASSQVIGSPNTGELFF. CDR3 nucleotides: TGCGCCAGCAGCCAAGTAATAGGTTCCCCGAACACCGGGGAGCTGTTTTTT.

In this sample, this clone turned up a few times. Different DNA sequences within this sample yield the same CDR3. The chain recombines TRBV2 with TRBJ1-2; weak D call: TRBD1 (5 bases). V was shortened by 2 bases and J by 5 bases, with 9 bases between the two germline ends. The CDR3 covers 13 residues. CDR1 is SNHLY, CDR2 FYNNEI, per germline. CDR3 bases: TGTGCCAGCAGTGAACAGGGTCAGTATGGCTACACCTTC. Protein sequence: CASSEQGQYGYTF.

The chain recombines TRBV19 with TRBJ1-5; 8 bases are a match to TRBD1. This CDR3 contains 13 residues. Germline V gene sequence: CDR1 LNHDA, CDR2 SQIVND (reference sequence). Trimming removed 5 bases from V and 6 bases from J; junction bases left unmatched: 3. The CDR3 sequence is CASSSDRGQPQHF. The CDR3, as DNA: TGTGCCAGTAGTTCTGACAGGGGTCAGCCCCAGCATTTT.

This clone has a handful of counts. The chain couples TRBV29-1 to TRBJ1-3; D is undetermined. V dropped 4 bases and J dropped 0 bases, with 4 bases sitting between them. Germline V gene data show CDR1 as SQVTM and CDR2 as ANQGSEA. The CDR3 totals 12 residues. The CDR3 is CSVASSGNTIYF. CDR3 in DNA: TGCAGCGTTGCCAGCTCTGGAAACACCATATATTTT. Drawing the rest from reference TRBV29-1 and TRBJ1-3, the complete variable domain is SAVISQKPSRDICQRGTSLTIQCQVDSQVTMMFWYRQQPGQSLTLIATANQGSEATYESGFVIDKFPISRPNLTFSTLTVSNMSPEDSSIYLCSVASSGNTIYFGEGSWLTVV.

The chain is built from TRBV6-5 and TRBJ2-2; 7 nucleotides agree with TRBD2. V shed 8 bases, J shed 0 bases, and the junction held 6 bases outside the gene matches. Germline lookup yields CDR1 MNHEY and CDR2 SVGAGI. This CDR3 is built from 15 residues. The CDR3 region has the DNA TGTGCCAGCGGAAACGGGAGGACGAACACCGGGGAGCTGTTTTTT. Protein product: CASGNGRTNTGELFF.

The rearrangement joins TRBV27 to TRBJ1-2, with 8 nucleotides matching TRBD1. Trimming took 3 bases from V and 4 from J; bases not matched to a gene: 1. The CDR3 is 13 amino acids. The V gene's germline CDR1 is MNHEY and CDR2 SMNVEV (reference sequence). CDR3 region: CASSLTGAYGYTF. CDR3 DNA sequence: TGTGCCAGCAGTTTGACAGGGGCCTATGGCTACACCTTC.

The chain joins TRBV19 to TRBJ2-5, with a weak D call TRBD1 (6 bases). The CDR3 is 14 amino acids. CDR1 is LNHDA, CDR2 SQIVND, per germline (reference sequence). V lost 2 bases, J lost 4 bases, and 11 bases lay in between. CDR3 in amino acids: CASSISQGRETQYF. CDR3 sequence (DNA): TGTGCCAGTAGTATATCACAGGGAAGAGAGACCCAGTACTTC.

V usage is TRBV7-9 and J usage is TRBJ2-5; no definite D call. The CDR3 runs to 13 residues. Germline CDR1 reads SEHNR; CDR2 reads FQNEAQ (reference sequence). V was clipped by 0 bases and J by 1 base, with 3 bases between them. The CDR3 nucleotides are TGTGCCAGCAGCTTAGCCCCCCAAGAGACCCAGTACTTC. Encoded protein: CASSLAPQETQYF. The complete variable domain, with remaining parts taken from reference TRBV7-9 and TRBJ2-5, reads DTGVSQNPRHKITKRGQNVTFRCDPISEHNRLYWYRQTLGQGPEFLTYFQNEAQLEKSRLLSDRFSAERPKGSFSTLEIQRTEQGDSAMYLCASSLAPQETQYFGPGTRLLVL.

This clone was counted only a few times. The chain recombines TRBV25-1 with TRBJ1-1, with 9 nucleotides matching TRBD1. V lost 5 bases and J lost 5; bases outside the gene matches: 6. The CDR3 loop spans 14 amino acids. Germline lookup yields CDR1 MGHDK and CDR2 SYGVNS. Here the CDR3 DNA reads TGTGCCAGCAGTTCGGGACAGGGTGAGACTGAAGCTTTCTTT. Translation gives CASSSGQGETEAFF.

The V call is TRBV15, the J call TRBJ1-2; TRBD1 agrees at 10 bases. The CDR3 is 13 residues long. Unmatched junction bases numbered 3, after V lost 5 bases and J lost 6 bases. CDR1 is LNHNV and CDR2 is YYDKDF in the germline V gene (reference sequence). Here the CDR3 reads CATSYDRGHGYTF. CDR3 sequence (DNA): TGTGCCACCAGCTATGACAGGGGGCATGGCTACACCTTC.